The 22 T cell receptor beta chains listed next were all sequenced from one sample in a study of T-cell memory formation after mild COVID-19. TCRdb re-called the 5' RACE reads through MiXCR, storing one row per CDR3 protein. Among roughly 86,000 distinct CDR3 sequences listed, more than 12% were seen once. Sequencing input: PBMCs or a T cell subset sorted from them (not recorded which). These receptors all come from a man younger than 35 who had mild COVID-19 (a few samples of this study predate the infection). Cell type and time point are not known.

The J gene is TRBJ2-5, the V gene TRBV11-3, with no clear D. Trimming shortened V by 4 bases and J by 4 bases, and 13 bases separated the two germline ends. CDR3 size: 14 residues. Germline-derived CDR1 and CDR2 are SGHNT and YENEEA. CDR3 nucleotides: TGTGCCAGCAGCTGGAATTGGGTGGGAGAGACCCAGTACTTC. Translating gives CASSWNWVGETQYF.

There are a few counts of this clonotype. The V and J genes are TRBV4-3 and TRBJ1-1; D is uncertain. The V end was cut by 0 bases, the J end by 2 bases, with 16 bases between. There are 17 residues in the CDR3. Germline loops: CDR1 LGHNA, CDR2 YSLEER. The CDR3 nucleotides are TGCGCCAGCAGCCAAGATTTCGGGCAGTCTTTTAACACTGAAGCTTTCTTT. This encodes CASSQDFGQSFNTEAFF.

The chain has TRBV9 and TRBJ2-2; D is undetermined. V shed 4 bases and J shed 1 base, with 11 bases lying between them. The germline gives CDR1 SGDLS, CDR2 YYNGEE. CDR3 length: 15 residues. CDR3 sequence (DNA): TGTGCCAGCAGCCCGAGCGAACAGAACACCGGGGAGCTGTTTTTT. Translated, it gives CASSPSEQNTGELFF.

In its sample, this clonotype was seen a few times. The V gene is TRBV12-3 or TRBV12-4, the J gene TRBJ1-2; 9 bases agree with TRBD1. The trim removed 3 bases at V and 7 bases at J, leaving 6 bases unmatched. The CDR3 contains 14 residues. CDR3 in DNA: TGTGCCAGCAGTTTTTCGCACAGGGGGCTTGGCTACACCTTC. Its translation is CASSFSHRGLGYTF.

Only a few counts were recorded for this clonotype. This rearrangement joins TRBV29-1 to TRBJ2-7; 7 bases line up with TRBD1. Germline trimming cut 5 bases from V and 3 bases from J; bases unmatched to any gene: 7. This CDR3 region has 13 residues. The germline V gene encodes CDR1 SQVTM and CDR2 ANQGSEA. The CDR3 here is CSVSTGDHYEQYF. As DNA, the CDR3 is TGCAGCGTTTCTACAGGGGACCACTACGAGCAGTACTTC.

This clonotype has just a few counts. J is TRBJ1-1 and V is TRBV5-1; tentative D call: TRBD1 (5 bases). There are 16 residues in the CDR3. Trimming removed 0 bases from V and 4 bases from J, with 16 bases in between. Germline V gene data show CDR1 as SGHRS and CDR2 as YFSETQ. CDR3 nucleotide sequence: TGCGCCAGCAGCTTGGTTCATGGGAGCCAGGGCACTGAAGCTTTCTTT. This gives the protein CASSLVHGSQGTEAFF. Using reference TRBV5-1 and TRBJ1-1 for the parts outside the CDR3, the full variable domain is KAGVTQTPRYLIKTRGQQVTLSCSPISGHRSVSWYQQTPGQGLQFLFEYFSETQRNKGNFPGRFSGRQFSNSRSEMNVSTLELGDSALYLCASSLVHGSQGTEAFFGQGTRLTVV.

This clonotype was seen ten or more times. The rearrangement uses TRBV5-4 and TRBJ2-5, with D perhaps being TRBD1 or TRBD2 (5 bases each). Per germline, CDR1 SGHNT and CDR2 YYREEE (reference sequence). Trimming shortened V by 6 bases and J by 11 bases, and 14 bases separated the two germline ends. This CDR3 spans 11 amino acids. This chain's CDR3 is CASIDGTVQYF. In DNA, the CDR3 is TGTGCCAGCATCGATGGGACCGTGCAGTACTTC.

V gene TRBV6-2 or TRBV6-3 combines with J gene TRBJ2-4; TRBD1 aligns across 11 bases. Germline-derived CDR1 and CDR2 are MNHEY and SVGEGT. After removal of 7 bases from V and 14 bases from J, the junction contained 10 bases not matched to a gene. The CDR3 consists of 13 residues. The CDR3 DNA reads as TGTGCCAGCACTAAGGGACAGGGGGACCCCAAGTACTTC. This translates into CASTKGQGDPKYF.

This clonotype was detected a few times. This rearrangement joins TRBV6-2 or TRBV6-3 to TRBJ1-1; tentative D call: TRBD1 (5 bases). This CDR3 has 14 amino acids. CDR1 MNHEY and CDR2 SVGEGT come from the germline V gene. V was pared by 5 bases and J by 1 base, with 11 bases between. This CDR3 reads CASSLTERNTEAFF. CDR3 nucleotides: TGTGCCAGCAGTCTGACAGAAAGGAACACTGAAGCTTTCTTT.

This clonotype turned up a few times. The chain uses TRBV7-9 and TRBJ1-2, with D possibly matching TRBD1 (5 bases). This CDR3 comprises 14 residues. Trimming cost V 8 bases and J 5 bases, with 18 bases left between them. Per the germline V gene, CDR1 is SEHNR and CDR2 is FQNEAQ (reference sequence). The CDR3 sequence: CASEVGGSGYGYTF. The CDR3, as DNA: TGTGCCAGCGAGGTTGGGGGAAGTGGGTATGGCTACACCTTC. The whole variable domain, filled in from reference TRBV7-9 and TRBJ1-2, reads DTGVSQNPRHKITKRGQNVTFRCDPISEHNRLYWYRQTLGQGPEFLTYFQNEAQLEKSRLLSDRFSAERPKGSFSTLEIQRTEQGDSAMYLCASEVGGSGYGYTFGSGTRLTVV.

This clonotype occurred a few times. This chain links TRBV7-3 with TRBJ2-3; TRBD2 is a possible D gene (6 bases). Germline loops: CDR1 SGHTA, CDR2 FQGTGA. Trimming took off 5 bases at V and 5 bases at J, with 14 bases between the two ends. The CDR3 runs 14 residues. CDR3 sequence reads: CASSVNRRGDTQYF. The CDR3 DNA is TGTGCCAGCAGCGTAAACAGGAGGGGAGATACGCAGTATTTT.

The chain has TRBV29-1 and TRBJ1-1; 11 nucleotides agree with TRBD1. V gave up 6 bases and J gave up 4 bases; unmatched junction bases: 7. This CDR3 is built from 14 residues. Germline V CDR1 and CDR2: SQVTM, ANQGSEA. CDR3 coding DNA: TGCAGCGTGGACAGGGGGCGGTTGGGCACTGAAGCTTTCTTT. Its protein is CSVDRGRLGTEAFF.

The chain carries TRBV7-8 and TRBJ2-1, with TRBD1 matching 7 bases. Germline assignment: CDR1 SGHVS and CDR2 FQNEAQ. The CDR3 totals 11 residues. J was trimmed by 12 bases and V by 1 base; bases with no gene match: 0. The CDR3 loop reads CASSLDRGQFF. The CDR3 DNA reads TGTGCCAGCAGCTTAGACAGGGGGCAGTTCTTC. Filled out from reference TRBV7-8 and TRBJ2-1, the complete variable domain reads GAGVSQSPRYKVAKRGQDVALRCDPISGHVSLFWYQQALGQGPEFLTYFQNEAQLDKSGLPSDRFFAERPEGSVSTLKIQRTQQEDSAVYLCASSLDRGQFFGPGTRLTVL.

This clonotype was observed once. The chain has TRBV7-9 and TRBJ1-2; 7 bases fit TRBD1. The ends lost 4 bases at V and 4 bases at J; junction bases unmatched: 6. The CDR3 sequence is 14 residues long. Germline V CDR1 and CDR2: SEHNR, FQNEAQ (reference sequence). The CDR3 sequence is CASSSSGTAYGYTF. CDR3 coding DNA: TGTGCCAGCAGCTCCTCCGGGACAGCCTATGGCTACACCTTC.

CDR3 amino acids: CSARVPGVRVSYEQYF. The CDR3 region has the DNA TGCAGTGCTAGGGTCCCTGGGGTCAGGGTCTCCTACGAGCAGTACTTC. The rearrangement uses TRBV20-1 and TRBJ2-7, with D tentatively TRBD1 (5 bases). V was pared by 3 bases and J by 0 bases, with 18 bases between. There are 16 residues in the CDR3. CDR1 is DFQATT, CDR2 SNEGSKA, per germline (reference sequence).

This clonotype has just a few counts. The genes are TRBV5-1 and TRBJ2-5, with 7 positions matching TRBD1. J lost 3 bases, V lost 4 bases, and 12 bases had no gene match. This CDR3 has 16 residues. Germline V gene lookup returns CDR1 SGHRS and CDR2 YFSETQ. CDR3 protein: CASSDPTGAVEETQYF. CDR3 nucleotide sequence: TGCGCCAGCAGCGACCCAACAGGGGCGGTAGAAGAGACCCAGTACTTC.

This clonotype was counted between two and nine times. This chain connects TRBV6-6 to TRBJ2-5; no definite D call. The germline gives CDR1 MNHNY, CDR2 SVGAGI (reference sequence). CDR3 length equals 13 residues. V dropped 0 bases and J dropped 5 bases, with 7 bases sitting between them. CDR3: CASSYSYTETQYF. The CDR3 DNA reads as TGTGCCAGCAGTTACTCGTATACGGAGACCCAGTACTTC.

In DNA form, the CDR3 reads TGTGCCACCAGCGCGGGGCTGGGTGAGACCCAGTACTTC. This translates into CATSAGLGETQYF. The J gene is TRBJ2-5, the V gene TRBV15; possibly TRBD2 for D (6 bases). V was shortened by 5 bases and J by 5 bases, with 12 bases between the two germline ends. The CDR3 contains 13 residues. CDR1 and CDR2 from the germline V gene are LNHNV and YYDKDF (reference sequence).

This chain connects TRBV19 to TRBJ1-1, with D uncertain. Germline V gene data show CDR1 as LNHDA and CDR2 as SQIVND (reference sequence). The V end lost 6 bases, the J end lost 3 bases, and 11 bases lay between the germline ends. The CDR3 covers 13 residues. The CDR3, as DNA: TGTGCCAGTAGACAGTATGTACACACTGAAGCTTTCTTT. Translating gives CASRQYVHTEAFF.

This clonotype was detected only a few times. This chain uses TRBV12-3 or TRBV12-4 with TRBJ2-5; D unclear. The V and J ends lost 6 bases and 1 base respectively, with 15 bases between them. This CDR3 is built from 15 residues. The CDR3 DNA reads as TGTGCCAGCAGCCCGTTGGCAGGCTCCCAAGAGACCCAGTACTTC. This sequence encodes CASSPLAGSQETQYF.

This clonotype was picked up a small number of times. V gene TRBV6-6 combines with J gene TRBJ2-7, with D perhaps being TRBD1 or TRBD2 (5 bases each). Trimming took 2 bases from V and 5 from J, leaving 10 bases between them. Germline CDR1 MNHNY, CDR2 SVGAGI (reference sequence). The CDR3 is 13 amino acids. CDR3 sequence reads: CASSYLGTHEQYF. For the CDR3, the DNA is TGTGCCAGCAGTTACCTGGGGACCCACGAGCAGTACTTC.

This clonotype was picked up many times. J is TRBJ2-7 and V is TRBV7-2; D is ambiguous. CDR1 and CDR2 (germline): SGHTA, FQGNSA. V lost 1 base and J 2 bases, leaving 6 bases between the germline ends. The CDR3 covers 13 residues. The CDR3: CASSLVDPYEQYF. CDR3 nucleotide sequence: TGTGCCAGCAGCTTAGTGGACCCCTACGAGCAGTACTTC. The variable domain in full, with the rest retrieved from reference TRBV7-2 and TRBJ2-7, is GAGVSQSPSNKVTEKGKDVELRCDPISGHTALYWYRQSLGQGLEFLIYFQGNSAPDKSGLPSDRFSAERTGGSVSTLTIQRTQQEDSAVYLCASSLVDPYEQYFGPGTRLTVT.